The T cell receptor beta chain described here comes from a study of post-analysis software for immune sequencing data. Germline CDR1 and CDR2: ENHRY and SYGVKD. The CDR3 totals 15 residues. Trimming cost V 6 bases and J 6 bases; bases outside gene matches: 8. Whole-study results and caveats: TRBV5-6, TRBV5-1 and TRBV20-1 were among a handful of TRBV segments more frequent in patients than controls. Controls had significantly higher normalized Chao1 diversity than multiple sclerosis patients.

With regard to this clonotype: What it binds is not known.

Presence of unique molecular identifiers characterized the TCR beta cDNA libraries. A population of roughly 0.9 to 11 million T cells gave rise to about 500,000 cDNA molecules. TCRdb reanalysed the PCR reads using MiXCR and keeps one entry per CDR3 protein. The table shows around 500,000 distinct CDR3 sequences, with 34% occurring only once. Sequenced input: blood. V is TRBV10-3 and J is TRBJ2-3, with TRBD2 identical over 11 bases. The sequence was collected from a girl between 2 and 17 years old with multiple sclerosis. The chain's CDR3 is CAIRGETSGVDTQYF. The CDR3 coding sequence is TGTGCCATCAGGGGCGAGACTAGCGGGGTTGATACGCAGTATTTT.